A single sample is the source of the 10 T cell receptor beta chains below, sequenced in a study of T cell repertoires and HLA-DP antigens. Clones were sequenced by immunoSEQ multiplex PCR, and TCRdb holds only the in-frame ones, with some missing. The repertoire has fewer than 95,000 clones, about nine tenths of them found once; the top ten carry around 1.7%. These receptors are not linked to any known antigen. Sequencing was carried out using CD4+ T cells from PBMCs. The receptors come from a man aged 50-60 years in good health and CMV-seronegative.

The chain carries TRBV5-1 and TRBJ2-7; the D gene is possibly TRBD2 (6 bases). This CDR3 has 16 residues. Per the germline V gene, CDR1 is SGHRS and CDR2 is YFSETQ. The V end lost 4 bases, the J end lost 6 bases, and 23 bases lay between the germline ends. The CDR3 DNA sequence: TGCGCCAGCAGCACTTATAACCGGGACTGGGGTCTCGAGCAGTACTTC. Translation: CASSTYNRDWGLEQYF. The entire variable domain, with the rest obtained from reference TRBV5-1 and TRBJ2-7, is as follows: KAGVTQTPRYLIKTRGQQVTLSCSPISGHRSVSWYQQTPGQGLQFLFEYFSETQRNKGNFPGRFSGRQFSNSRSEMNVSTLELGDSALYLCASSTYNRDWGLEQYFGPGTRLTVT.

The DNA of the CDR3 is TGTGCCATCAGTGAAGGGACCCCAGATACGCAGTATTTT. Protein: CAISEGTPDTQYF. The chain carries TRBV10-3 and TRBJ2-3; D may correspond to TRBD1 or TRBD2 (5 bases each). Germline assignment: CDR1 ENHRY and CDR2 SYGVKD. CDR3 length: 13 amino acids. The ends were cut back, 3 bases at V and 4 bases at J, with 8 bases in the middle.

This chain uses TRBV6-1 with TRBJ2-5; the D gene is possibly TRBD1 (6 bases). The CDR3 consists of 13 residues. Trimming pared 11 bases from V and 2 bases from J, leaving 15 bases between. Per the germline V gene, CDR1 is MNHNS and CDR2 is SASEGT. CDR3 amino acids: CAGKTDSQETQYF. The CDR3 DNA follows: TGTGCCGGAAAAACGGACAGTCAAGAGACCCAGTACTTC.

This clone was recorded a few times. This chain joins TRBV7-9 and TRBJ2-1; TRBD1 matches at 7 bases. With V trimmed by 5 bases and J by 5 bases, 6 bases remained unmatched. CDR3 size: 14 residues. CDR1 SEHNR and CDR2 FQNEAQ come from the germline V gene (reference sequence). DNA for the CDR3: TGTGCCAGCAGCACCTACAGGGGACACAATGAGCAGTTCTTC. It yields the protein CASSTYRGHNEQFF.

The chain has TRBV5-1 and TRBJ1-4; D call uncertain. The V gene's germline CDR1 is SGHRS and CDR2 YFSETQ. The CDR3 runs 15 residues. V lost 5 bases to trimming and J lost 7 bases, with 18 bases between them. The DNA of the CDR3 is TGCGCCAGCAGTCCCGAACCGGCCCTCCTTGAAAAACTGTTTTTT. Translated, it gives CASSPEPALLEKLFF. Full variable domain (rest looked up from reference TRBV5-1 and TRBJ1-4): KAGVTQTPRYLIKTRGQQVTLSCSPISGHRSVSWYQQTPGQGLQFLFEYFSETQRNKGNFPGRFSGRQFSNSRSEMNVSTLELGDSALYLCASSPEPALLEKLFFGSGTQLSVL.

The sample holds one count of this clone. The CDR3 sequence: CASSQEDYYEQYF. Here the CDR3 DNA reads TGCGCCAGCAGCCAAGAGGATTACTACGAGCAGTACTTC. V is TRBV4-3 and J is TRBJ2-7; D remains unclear. The germline gives CDR1 LGHNA, CDR2 YSLEER. The CDR3 totals 13 residues. V lost 0 bases and J lost 3, with 6 bases in between.

V and J are TRBV18 and TRBJ2-7; the D is unclear. The V end lost 3 bases, the J end lost 5 bases, and 17 bases lay between the germline ends. The CDR3 has 15 amino acids. Germline loops: CDR1 KGHSH, CDR2 LQKENI. This CDR3 reads CASSPGQLTLDEQYF. The DNA for the CDR3 is TGTGCCAGCTCACCGGGCCAGCTAACTCTGGACGAGCAGTACTTC.

The chain has TRBV4-3 and TRBJ2-1; D ambiguous. Germline assignment: CDR1 LGHNA and CDR2 YSLEER. CDR3 length: 14 amino acids. The V end was cut by 3 bases, the J end by 1 base, with 7 bases between. DNA for the CDR3: TGCGCCAGCAGCCACGGCGGATCCTACAATGAGCAGTTCTTC. Its translation is CASSHGGSYNEQFF.

The genes are TRBV19 and TRBJ2-2, with D unclear. The V end was cut by 4 bases, the J end by 0 bases, with 3 bases between. This CDR3 has 13 residues. The germline gives CDR1 LNHDA, CDR2 SQIVND (reference sequence). The CDR3 bases are TGTGCCAGTAGTAATCCGAACACCGGGGAGCTGTTTTTT. It translates to CASSNPNTGELFF.

The CDR3 sequence is CASSLGLGKGQPQHF. The CDR3 DNA is TGTGCCAGCAGCTTAGGATTGGGGAAAGGACAGCCCCAGCATTTT. This rearrangement joins TRBV7-2 to TRBJ1-5, with no clear D. V was clipped by 1 base and J by 7 bases, with 14 bases between them. This CDR3 has 15 residues. The germline gives CDR1 SGHTA, CDR2 FQGNSA.